A single sample gave rise to the 22 T cell receptor beta chains below, sequenced in a study of T cell responses to AZD1222 COVID-19 vaccine. TCRdb keeps only in-frame clones here, not all; method: immunoSEQ multiplex PCR. The sample lists 100,000 to 120,000 clones, about 81% occurring once. The sample here was peripheral blood, taken on day 0 of AZD1222 vaccination. The origin of the receptors is an adult in good health.

V is TRBV28 and J is TRBJ2-5; possible D gene TRBD1, 6 bases. This CDR3 is 13 amino acids long. The germline V gene encodes CDR1 MDHEN and CDR2 SYDVKM. Trimming removed 5 bases from V and 13 bases from J, with 20 bases in between. CDR3 nucleotide sequence: TGTGCCAGCAGTCCGGGACAAAACCGATTCGGGTACTTC. It yields the protein CASSPGQNRFGYF.

This clone turned up a few times. V usage is TRBV7-2 and J usage is TRBJ2-4; 12 bases fit TRBD2. The V segment lost 5 bases and the J segment 0 bases; nucleotides outside the gene matches: 2. Per germline, CDR1 SGHTA and CDR2 FQGNSA. This CDR3 is built from 16 residues. CDR3 nucleotide sequence: TGTGCCAGCAGCGAGGGACTAGCGGGAGCCAAAAACATTCAGTACTTC. Translated, it gives CASSEGLAGAKNIQYF.

A few counts support this clone. The chain carries TRBV11-3 and TRBJ2-2; D perhaps matches TRBD1 (6 bases). CDR1 is SGHNT, CDR2 YENEEA, per germline. The CDR3 spans 17 residues. V was shortened by 4 bases and J by 1 base, with 16 bases between the two germline ends. CDR3 amino acids: CASSSSPDRKNTGELFF. In nucleotides, the CDR3 is TGTGCCAGCAGCTCCTCTCCCGACAGGAAGAACACCGGGGAGCTGTTTTTT. Variable domain in full (rest from reference TRBV11-3 and TRBJ2-2): EAGVVQSPRYKIIEKKQPVAFWCNPISGHNTLYWYLQNLGQGPELLIRYENEEAVDDSQLPKDRFSAERLKGVDSTLKIQPAELGDSAVYLCASSSSPDRKNTGELFFGEGSRLTVL.

V usage is TRBV12-3 or TRBV12-4 and J usage is TRBJ2-1; D gene uncertain. CDR3 length: 12 residues. Deletions cut 6 bases from V and 6 bases from J, with 9 bases between. CDR3 sequence reads: CASSTRSNEQFF. CDR3 nucleotide sequence: TGTGCCAGCAGCACCCGTAGCAATGAGCAGTTCTTC.

This sequence joins TRBV28 and TRBJ1-5; possibly TRBD1 for D (6 bases). From germline, CDR1 is MDHEN and CDR2 SYDVKM. This CDR3 has 14 amino acids. V dropped 7 bases and J dropped 9 bases, with 19 bases sitting between them. Written as DNA, the CDR3 is TGTGCCAGCAACGGCGGGGGGGCGAGAAGGCCCCAGCATTTT. Protein sequence: CASNGGGARRPQHF.

This chain connects TRBV4-1 to TRBJ1-1; weak D call: TRBD1 (5 bases). This CDR3 region has 16 residues. Trimming shortened V by 0 bases and J by 4 bases, and 15 bases separated the two germline ends. Germline V gene lookup returns CDR1 MGHRA and CDR2 YSYEKL. CDR3: CASSQDKRQGGTEAFF. As DNA, the CDR3 is TGCGCCAGCAGCCAAGATAAGCGGCAGGGAGGCACTGAAGCTTTCTTT.

The chain is built from TRBV5-4 and TRBJ2-5; a possible D gene is TRBD2 (5 bases). Trimming left V 3 bases short and J 2 bases short, with 17 bases between. The CDR3 consists of 16 residues. In germline, CDR1 is SGHNT, CDR2 YYREEE (reference sequence). The CDR3 protein is CASSYRTNSGQETQYF. As DNA, the CDR3 is TGTGCCAGCAGCTACCGCACAAACAGCGGTCAAGAGACCCAGTACTTC.

The chain carries TRBV19 and TRBJ2-1; 8 bases are a match to TRBD1. J was trimmed by 9 bases and V by 4 bases; bases with no gene match: 8. This CDR3 comprises 14 residues. The germline CDR1 and CDR2 sequences are LNHDA and SQIVND (reference sequence). DNA of the CDR3: TGTGCCAGTAGTACAGGGGGCCGAGTAACTGAGCAGTTCTTC. It translates to CASSTGGRVTEQFF.

The chain combines TRBV9 with TRBJ2-2; 12 bases are a match to TRBD1. The CDR3 is 16 amino acids. J gave up 6 bases and V 2 bases, and 5 bases lay outside the gene matches. The germline V gene encodes CDR1 SGDLS and CDR2 YYNGEE. The CDR3 protein is CASSVRDRGPAGELFF. The CDR3 DNA reads as TGTGCCAGCAGCGTGAGGGACAGGGGGCCGGCCGGGGAGCTGTTTTTT.

The chain joins TRBV19 to TRBJ1-2; no clear D gene. Trimming shortened V by 3 bases and J by 8 bases, and 10 bases separated the two germline ends. Germline assignment: CDR1 LNHDA and CDR2 SQIVND (reference sequence). The CDR3 spans 12 residues. CDR3 sequence (DNA): TGTGCCAGTAGTATCTTAGGTTCCGGCTACACCTTC. Protein: CASSILGSGYTF.

This chain connects TRBV4-1 to TRBJ2-7, with TRBD1 identical over 7 bases. This CDR3 has 13 residues. Trimming cost V 7 bases and J 4 bases; bases outside gene matches: 7. Germline CDR1 MGHRA, CDR2 YSYEKL. The CDR3 region has the DNA TGCGCCAGCACCGGGACAGTAAAATACGAGCAGTACTTC. Encoded protein: CASTGTVKYEQYF.

In DNA form, the CDR3 reads TGTGCCAGCAGTGAACGAGGGAAGGGCCAGACCCAGTACTTC. Protein: CASSERGKGQTQYF. This chain joins TRBV6-1 and TRBJ2-5; possible D gene TRBD2, 5 bases. The CDR3 totals 14 residues. Looked up from germline, CDR1 is MNHNS and CDR2 is SASEGT. Trimming removed 2 bases from V and 6 bases from J, with 13 bases in between.

This chain uses TRBV19 with TRBJ1-1; D is unclear. CDR1 and CDR2 from the germline V gene are LNHDA and SQIVND (reference sequence). V shed 1 base and J shed 4 bases, with 10 bases lying between them. This CDR3 is 14 amino acids long. The CDR3 region is CASSIVLEGTEAFF. The CDR3 bases are TGTGCCAGTAGTATAGTACTTGAGGGCACTGAAGCTTTCTTT.

This clone was counted a single time. The chain employs TRBV19 and TRBJ2-1; TRBD1 is a possible D gene (5 bases). The CDR3 contains 13 residues. V lost 1 base and J 7 bases, leaving 8 bases between the germline ends. Germline CDR1 reads LNHDA; CDR2 reads SQIVND (reference sequence). The CDR3 spells CASSIGGWNEQFF. The CDR3 region has the DNA TGTGCCAGTAGTATAGGGGGCTGGAATGAGCAGTTCTTC.

The CDR3 DNA sequence: TGCGCCAGCAGCTTGGTACCAGGGGGCCTTCAGCCCCAGCATTTT. Amino acid sequence: CASSLVPGGLQPQHF. The chain links TRBV5-1 to TRBJ1-5; 8 bases are a match to TRBD1. The V and J ends lost 0 bases and 6 bases, in that order; junction bases with no gene match: 5. Germline CDR1 is SGHRS and CDR2 is YFSETQ. The CDR3 is 15 amino acids. The complete variable domain, with remaining parts taken from reference TRBV5-1 and TRBJ1-5, reads KAGVTQTPRYLIKTRGQQVTLSCSPISGHRSVSWYQQTPGQGLQFLFEYFSETQRNKGNFPGRFSGRQFSNSRSEMNVSTLELGDSALYLCASSLVPGGLQPQHFGDGTRLSIL.

This clone has a handful of counts. The J gene is TRBJ1-1, the V gene TRBV4-1, with D unresolved. This CDR3 spans 14 amino acids. Germline CDR1 and CDR2: MGHRA and YSYEKL. V shed 1 base and J shed 2 bases, with 8 bases lying between them. CDR3 region: CASSQAVINTEAFF. In DNA form, the CDR3 reads TGCGCCAGCAGCCAAGCCGTGATCAACACTGAAGCTTTCTTT.

The chain recombines TRBV7-2 with TRBJ1-2, with a tentative D call TRBD1 (5 bases). Trimming removed 6 bases at V and 5 bases at J, with 19 bases between. The CDR3 totals 15 residues. Germline CDR1 and CDR2: SGHTA and FQGNSA. The CDR3 bases are TGTGCCAGCAGTACGGGGCATTCGAGGGATTATGGCTACACCTTC. As protein: CASSTGHSRDYGYTF.

The chain employs TRBV7-2 and TRBJ1-1; no reliable D call. This CDR3 has 14 residues. V was cut by 5 bases and J by 1 base, with 11 bases left in between. CDR1 is SGHTA and CDR2 is FQGNSA in the germline V gene. The CDR3 region is CASSRFTANTEAFF. The DNA for the CDR3 is TGTGCCAGCAGCAGGTTTACAGCGAACACTGAAGCTTTCTTT.

This clone was seen only once. The chain joins TRBV21-1 to TRBJ2-3. TRBV21-1 is assigned pseudogene status. CDR3 length: 14 residues. In DNA, the CDR3 is TGTGCCAGCAGCAAAAAAGGGAACCTAGATACGCAGTATTTT. Its translation: CASSKKGNLDTQYF.

The chain uses TRBV5-1 and TRBJ1-5, with unresolved D. V was pared by 2 bases and J by 5 bases, with 8 bases between. This CDR3 region has 13 residues. Germline-derived CDR1 and CDR2 are SGHRS and YFSETQ. This CDR3 is CASSLREDQPQHF. CDR3 sequence (DNA): TGCGCCAGCAGCTTAAGGGAAGATCAGCCCCAGCATTTT.

V is TRBV6-4 and J is TRBJ1-1; no reliable D call. This CDR3 has 13 residues. CDR1 and CDR2 (germline): MRHNA, SNTAGT. Trimming removed 6 bases from V and 0 bases from J, with 8 bases in between. The CDR3 region is CASSLRMNTEAFF. The CDR3 bases are TGTGCCAGCAGCCTTCGAATGAACACTGAAGCTTTCTTT.

The CDR3 protein is CASSPGLAVYEQYF. The CDR3 nucleotides are TGTGCCAGCAGCCCAGGACTAGCGGTTTACGAGCAGTACTTC. The chain is built from TRBV7-8 and TRBJ2-7; 10 bases agree with TRBD2. V gave up 5 bases and J gave up 4 bases; unmatched junction bases: 5. The CDR3 totals 14 residues. Germline loops: CDR1 SGHVS, CDR2 FQNEAQ.